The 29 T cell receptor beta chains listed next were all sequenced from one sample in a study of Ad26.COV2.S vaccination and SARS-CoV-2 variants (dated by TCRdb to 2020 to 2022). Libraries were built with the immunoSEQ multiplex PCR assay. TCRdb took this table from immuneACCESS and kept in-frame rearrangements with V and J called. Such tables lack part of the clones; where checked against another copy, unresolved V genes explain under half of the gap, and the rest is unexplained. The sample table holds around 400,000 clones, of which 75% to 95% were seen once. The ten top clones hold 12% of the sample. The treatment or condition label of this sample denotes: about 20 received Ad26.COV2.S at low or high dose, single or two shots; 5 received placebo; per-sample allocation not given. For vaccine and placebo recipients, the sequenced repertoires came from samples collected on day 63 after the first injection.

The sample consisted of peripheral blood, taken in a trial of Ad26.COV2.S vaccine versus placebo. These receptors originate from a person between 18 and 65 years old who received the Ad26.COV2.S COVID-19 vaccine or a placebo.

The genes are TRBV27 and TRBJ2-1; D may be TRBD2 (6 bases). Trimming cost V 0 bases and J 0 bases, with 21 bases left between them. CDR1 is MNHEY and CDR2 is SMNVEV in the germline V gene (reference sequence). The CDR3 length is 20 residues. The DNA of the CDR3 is TGTGCCAGCAGTTTATCTCTAGCGCGCTGGTCGCGGGGCTCCTACAATGAGCAGTTCTTC. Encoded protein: CASSLSLARWSRGSYNEQFF.

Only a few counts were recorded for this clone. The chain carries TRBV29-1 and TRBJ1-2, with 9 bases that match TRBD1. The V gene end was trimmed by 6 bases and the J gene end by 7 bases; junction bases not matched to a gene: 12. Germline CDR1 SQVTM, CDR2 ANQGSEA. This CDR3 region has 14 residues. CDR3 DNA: TGCAGCGTCGGGTTTCCACAGGGGGCGGGTGGCTACACCTTC. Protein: CSVGFPQGAGGYTF.

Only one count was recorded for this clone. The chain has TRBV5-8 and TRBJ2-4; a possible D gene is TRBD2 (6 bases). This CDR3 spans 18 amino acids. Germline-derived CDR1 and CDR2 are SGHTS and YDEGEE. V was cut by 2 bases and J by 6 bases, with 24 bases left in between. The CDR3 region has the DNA TGTGCCAGCAGCTTCCCCATTATAGCGGAGGGGAAAGGAAACATTCAGTACTTC. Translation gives CASSFPIIAEGKGNIQYF. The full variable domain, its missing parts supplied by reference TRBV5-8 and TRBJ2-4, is EAGVTQSPTHLIKTRGQQATLRCSPISGHTSVYWYQQALGLGLQFLLWYDEGEERNRGNFPPRFSGRQFPNYSSELNVNALELEDSALYLCASSFPIIAEGKGNIQYFGAGTRLSVL.

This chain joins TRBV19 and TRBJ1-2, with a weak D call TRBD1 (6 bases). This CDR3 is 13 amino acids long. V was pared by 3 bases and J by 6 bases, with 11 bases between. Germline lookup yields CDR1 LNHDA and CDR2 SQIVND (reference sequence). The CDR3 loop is CASSIGGGHGYTF. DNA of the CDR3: TGTGCCAGTAGTATCGGGGGGGGCCATGGCTACACCTTC. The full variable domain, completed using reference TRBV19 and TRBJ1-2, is DGGITQSPKYLFRKEGQNVTLSCEQNLNHDAMYWYRQDPGQGLRLIYYSQIVNDFQKGDIAEGYSVSREKKESFPLTVTSAQKNPTAFYLCASSIGGGHGYTFGSGTRLTVV.

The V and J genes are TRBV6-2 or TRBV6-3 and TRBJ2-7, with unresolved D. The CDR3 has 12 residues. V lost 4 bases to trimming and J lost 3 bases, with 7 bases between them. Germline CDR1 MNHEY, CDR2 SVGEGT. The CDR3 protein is CASSFFNYEQYF. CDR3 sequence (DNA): TGTGCCAGCAGTTTCTTCAACTACGAGCAGTACTTC.

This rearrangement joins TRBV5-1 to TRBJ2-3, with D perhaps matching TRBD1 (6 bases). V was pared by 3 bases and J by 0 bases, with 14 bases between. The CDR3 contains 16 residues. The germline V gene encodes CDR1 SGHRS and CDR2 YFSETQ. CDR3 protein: CASSSLRGASTDTQYF. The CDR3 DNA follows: TGCGCCAGCAGCTCGCTCAGGGGCGCTAGCACAGATACGCAGTATTTT.

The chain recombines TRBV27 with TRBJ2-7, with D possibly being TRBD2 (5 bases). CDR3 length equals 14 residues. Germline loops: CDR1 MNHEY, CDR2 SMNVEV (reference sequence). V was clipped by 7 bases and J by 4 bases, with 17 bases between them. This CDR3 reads CASKITSGGYEQYF. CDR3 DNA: TGTGCCAGCAAAATAACTAGTGGTGGGTACGAGCAGTACTTC.

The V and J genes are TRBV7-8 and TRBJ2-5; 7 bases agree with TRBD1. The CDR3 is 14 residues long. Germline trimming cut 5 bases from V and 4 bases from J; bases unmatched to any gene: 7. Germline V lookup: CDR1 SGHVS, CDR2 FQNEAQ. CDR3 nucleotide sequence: TGTGCCAGCAGCCATAACAGGGGACGAGAGACCCAGTACTTC. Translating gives CASSHNRGRETQYF.

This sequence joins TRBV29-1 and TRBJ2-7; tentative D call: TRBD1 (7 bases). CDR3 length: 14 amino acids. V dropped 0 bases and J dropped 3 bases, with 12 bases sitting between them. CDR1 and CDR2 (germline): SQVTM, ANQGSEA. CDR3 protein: CSVEEGGQNYEQYF. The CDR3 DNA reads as TGCAGCGTTGAAGAGGGGGGACAGAACTACGAGCAGTACTTC.

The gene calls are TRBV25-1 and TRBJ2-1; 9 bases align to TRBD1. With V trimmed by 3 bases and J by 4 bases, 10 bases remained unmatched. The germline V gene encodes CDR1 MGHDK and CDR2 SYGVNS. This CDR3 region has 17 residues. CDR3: CASSEVVGTGLYNEQFF. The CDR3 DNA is TGTGCCAGCAGTGAGGTCGTGGGGACAGGGTTATACAATGAGCAGTTCTTC.

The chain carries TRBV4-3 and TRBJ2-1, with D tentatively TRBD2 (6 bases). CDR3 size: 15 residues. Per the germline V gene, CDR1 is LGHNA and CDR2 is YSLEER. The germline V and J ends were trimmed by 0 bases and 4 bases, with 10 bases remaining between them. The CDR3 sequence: CASSQEASEYNEQFF. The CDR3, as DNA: TGCGCCAGCAGCCAAGAGGCTAGCGAGTACAATGAGCAGTTCTTC.

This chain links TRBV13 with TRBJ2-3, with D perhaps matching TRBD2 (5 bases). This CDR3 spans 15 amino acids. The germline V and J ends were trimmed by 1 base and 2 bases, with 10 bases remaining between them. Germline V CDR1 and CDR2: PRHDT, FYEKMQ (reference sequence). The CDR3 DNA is TGTGCCAGCAGCTTAGTGGGTAGCGTCACAGATACGCAGTATTTT. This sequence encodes CASSLVGSVTDTQYF.

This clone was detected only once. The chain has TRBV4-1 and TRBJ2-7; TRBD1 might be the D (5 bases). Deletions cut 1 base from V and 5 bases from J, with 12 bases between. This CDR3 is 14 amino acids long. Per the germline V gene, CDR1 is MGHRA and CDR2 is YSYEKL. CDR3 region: CASSQGFRAHEQYF. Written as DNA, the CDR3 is TGCGCCAGCAGCCAAGGCTTCAGGGCCCACGAGCAGTACTTC.

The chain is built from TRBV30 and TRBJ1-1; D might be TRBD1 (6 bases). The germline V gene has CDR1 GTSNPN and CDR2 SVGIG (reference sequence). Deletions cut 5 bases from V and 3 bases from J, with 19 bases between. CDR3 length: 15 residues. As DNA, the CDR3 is TGTGCCTGGGAACCACAGGGTGGGTCGGACACTGAAGCTTTCTTT. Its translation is CAWEPQGGSDTEAFF.

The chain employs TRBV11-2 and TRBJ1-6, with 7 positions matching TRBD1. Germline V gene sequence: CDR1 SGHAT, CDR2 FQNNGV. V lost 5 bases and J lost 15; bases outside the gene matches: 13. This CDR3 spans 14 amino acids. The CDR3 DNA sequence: TGTGCCAGCAGCACCAAGGGGGCAGGGCGGGACCTCCACTTT. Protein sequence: CASSTKGAGRDLHF.

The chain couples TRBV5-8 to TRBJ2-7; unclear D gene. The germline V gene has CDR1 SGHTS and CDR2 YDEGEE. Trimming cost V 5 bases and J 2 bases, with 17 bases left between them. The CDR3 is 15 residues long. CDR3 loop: CASRYGANGPYEQYF. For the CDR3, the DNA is TGTGCCAGCAGATATGGAGCTAACGGACCCTACGAGCAGTACTTC.

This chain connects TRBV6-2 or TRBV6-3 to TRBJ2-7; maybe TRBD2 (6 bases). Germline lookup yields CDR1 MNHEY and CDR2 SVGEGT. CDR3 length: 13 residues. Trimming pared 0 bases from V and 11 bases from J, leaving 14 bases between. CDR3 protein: CASSYSGTPREYF. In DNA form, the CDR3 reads TGTGCCAGCAGTTACTCCGGGACTCCGAGGGAGTACTTC.

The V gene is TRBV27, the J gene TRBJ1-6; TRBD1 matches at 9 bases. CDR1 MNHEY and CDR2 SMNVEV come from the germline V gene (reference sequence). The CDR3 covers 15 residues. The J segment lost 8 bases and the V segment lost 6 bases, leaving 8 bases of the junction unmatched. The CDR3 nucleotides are TGTGCCAGCAGAGCCGCGGGACAGGGTGATTCACCCCTCCACTTT. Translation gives CASRAAGQGDSPLHF.

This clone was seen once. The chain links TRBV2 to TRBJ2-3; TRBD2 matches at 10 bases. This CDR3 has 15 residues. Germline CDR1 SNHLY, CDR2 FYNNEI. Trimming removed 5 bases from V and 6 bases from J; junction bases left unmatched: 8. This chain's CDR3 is CASSPLAGEIDTQYF. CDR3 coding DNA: TGTGCCAGCAGTCCTCTAGCGGGAGAAATCGATACGCAGTATTTT.

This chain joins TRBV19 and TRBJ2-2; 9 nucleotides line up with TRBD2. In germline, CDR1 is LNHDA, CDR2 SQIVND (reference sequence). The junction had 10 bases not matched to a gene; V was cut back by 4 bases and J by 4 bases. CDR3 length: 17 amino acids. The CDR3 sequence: CASSTSAVAGVTGELFF. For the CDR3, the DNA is TGTGCCAGTAGTACGTCGGCAGTAGCGGGAGTCACCGGGGAGCTGTTTTTT.

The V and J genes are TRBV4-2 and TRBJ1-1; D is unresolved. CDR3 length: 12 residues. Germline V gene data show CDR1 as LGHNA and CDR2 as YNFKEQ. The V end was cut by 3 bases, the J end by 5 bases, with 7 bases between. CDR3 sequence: CASSHMGTEAFF. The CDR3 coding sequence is TGTGCCAGCAGCCATATGGGGACTGAAGCTTTCTTT.

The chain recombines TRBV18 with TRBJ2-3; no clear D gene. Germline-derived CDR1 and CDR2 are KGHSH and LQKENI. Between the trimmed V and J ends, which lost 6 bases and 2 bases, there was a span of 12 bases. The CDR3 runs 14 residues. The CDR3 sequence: CASSPLATTDTQYF. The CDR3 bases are TGTGCCAGCTCCCCCCTGGCGACCACAGATACGCAGTATTTT. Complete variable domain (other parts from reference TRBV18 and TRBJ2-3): NAGVMQNPRHLVRRRGQEARLRCSPMKGHSHVYWYRQLPEEGLKFMVYLQKENIIDESGMPKERFSAEFPKEGPSILRIQQVVRGDSAAYFCASSPLATTDTQYFGPGTRLTVL.

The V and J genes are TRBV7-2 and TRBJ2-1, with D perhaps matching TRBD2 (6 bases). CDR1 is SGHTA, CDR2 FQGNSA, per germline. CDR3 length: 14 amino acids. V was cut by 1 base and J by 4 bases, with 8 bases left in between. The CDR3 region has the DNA TGTGCCAGCAGCTTAGTCGGAGGGTACAATGAGCAGTTCTTC. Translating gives CASSLVGGYNEQFF.

The CDR3 reads CASSLGLPNTEAFF. DNA of the CDR3: TGTGCCAGCAGCTTGGGACTTCCGAACACTGAAGCTTTCTTT. The rearrangement uses TRBV5-4 and TRBJ1-1; D is unresolved. The CDR3 runs 14 residues. Per germline, CDR1 SGHNT and CDR2 YYREEE (reference sequence). V lost 0 bases to trimming and J lost 1 base, with 7 bases between them.

This CDR3 reads CASSPQGMADTQYF. In DNA, the CDR3 is TGTGCCAGCAGCCCCCAGGGGATGGCAGATACGCAGTATTTT. J is TRBJ2-3 and V is TRBV5-4, with D perhaps matching TRBD1 (6 bases). Trimming left V 4 bases short and J 4 bases short, with 13 bases between. Germline CDR1 SGHNT, CDR2 YYREEE (reference sequence). The CDR3 runs 14 residues.

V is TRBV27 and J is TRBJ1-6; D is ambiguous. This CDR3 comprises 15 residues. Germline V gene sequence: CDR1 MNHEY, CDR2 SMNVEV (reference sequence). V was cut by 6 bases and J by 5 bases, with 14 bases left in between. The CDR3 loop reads CASRLGRRDNSPLHF. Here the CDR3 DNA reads TGTGCCAGCAGACTCGGACGGAGAGATAATTCACCCCTCCACTTT.

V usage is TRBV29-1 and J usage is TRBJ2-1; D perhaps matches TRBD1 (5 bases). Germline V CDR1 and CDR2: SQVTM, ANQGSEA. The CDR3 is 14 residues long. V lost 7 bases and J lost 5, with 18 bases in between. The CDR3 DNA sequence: TGCAGCGGAAAAGGGGCTAATCGGGACAATGAGCAGTTCTTC. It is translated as CSGKGANRDNEQFF.

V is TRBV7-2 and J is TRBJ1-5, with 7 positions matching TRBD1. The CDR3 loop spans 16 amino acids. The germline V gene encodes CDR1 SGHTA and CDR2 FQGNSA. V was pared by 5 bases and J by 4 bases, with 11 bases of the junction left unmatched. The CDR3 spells CASSPRGAGGNQPQHF. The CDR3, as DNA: TGTGCCAGCAGCCCACGGGGGGCAGGGGGGAATCAGCCCCAGCATTTT.

This CDR3 reads CASSILRGGGLGYTF. The CDR3 DNA reads TGTGCCAGTAGTATACTGAGGGGTGGAGGATTAGGCTACACCTTC. The rearrangement joins TRBV19 to TRBJ1-2; possibly TRBD1 for D (5 bases). This CDR3 is built from 15 residues. Germline CDR1 LNHDA, CDR2 SQIVND (reference sequence). V was pared by 2 bases and J by 8 bases, with 18 bases between.